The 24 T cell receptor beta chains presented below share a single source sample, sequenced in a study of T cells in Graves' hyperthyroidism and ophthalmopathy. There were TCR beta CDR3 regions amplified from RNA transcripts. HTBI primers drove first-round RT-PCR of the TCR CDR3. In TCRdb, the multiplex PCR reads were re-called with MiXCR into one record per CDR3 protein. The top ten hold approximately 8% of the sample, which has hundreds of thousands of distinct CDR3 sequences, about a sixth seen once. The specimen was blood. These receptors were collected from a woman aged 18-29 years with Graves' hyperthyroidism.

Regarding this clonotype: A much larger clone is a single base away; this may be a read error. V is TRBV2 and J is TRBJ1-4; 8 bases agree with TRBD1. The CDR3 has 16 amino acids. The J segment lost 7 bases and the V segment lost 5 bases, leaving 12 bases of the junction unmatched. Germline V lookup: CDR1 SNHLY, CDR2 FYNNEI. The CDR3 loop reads CASSRQQGGLSEKLFF. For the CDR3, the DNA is TGTGCCAGCAGTCGCCAACAGGGGGGTCTTAGTGAAAAACTGTTTTTT.

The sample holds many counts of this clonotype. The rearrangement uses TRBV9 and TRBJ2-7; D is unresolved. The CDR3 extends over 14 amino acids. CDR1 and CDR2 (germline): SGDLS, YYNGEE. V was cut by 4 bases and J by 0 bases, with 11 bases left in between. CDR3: CASSLTSSSYEQYF. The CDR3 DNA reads TGTGCCAGCAGCCTTACATCGAGCTCCTACGAGCAGTACTTC.

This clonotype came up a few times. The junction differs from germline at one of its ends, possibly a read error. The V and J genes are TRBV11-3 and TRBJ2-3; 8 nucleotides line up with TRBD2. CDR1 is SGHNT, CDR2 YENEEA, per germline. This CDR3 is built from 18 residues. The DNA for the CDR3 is TGTGCCAGCAGCTTGGGGCAGCGGGAGTATCGCGGCACAGGTACGCAGTATTTT. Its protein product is CASSLGQREYRGTGTQYF.

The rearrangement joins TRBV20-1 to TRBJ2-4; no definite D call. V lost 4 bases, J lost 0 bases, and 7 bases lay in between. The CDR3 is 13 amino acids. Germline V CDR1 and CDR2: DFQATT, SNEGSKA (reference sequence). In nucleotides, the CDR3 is TGCAGTGCTAAAAACGAAGCCAAAAACATTCAGTACTTC. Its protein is CSAKNEAKNIQYF.

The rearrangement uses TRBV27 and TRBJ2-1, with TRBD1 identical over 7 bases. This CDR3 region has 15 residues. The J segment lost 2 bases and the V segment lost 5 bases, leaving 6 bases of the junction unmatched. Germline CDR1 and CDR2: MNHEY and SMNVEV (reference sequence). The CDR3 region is CASSLWDRTYNEQFF. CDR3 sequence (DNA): TGTGCCAGCAGTCTGTGGGACAGAACCTACAATGAGCAGTTCTTC.

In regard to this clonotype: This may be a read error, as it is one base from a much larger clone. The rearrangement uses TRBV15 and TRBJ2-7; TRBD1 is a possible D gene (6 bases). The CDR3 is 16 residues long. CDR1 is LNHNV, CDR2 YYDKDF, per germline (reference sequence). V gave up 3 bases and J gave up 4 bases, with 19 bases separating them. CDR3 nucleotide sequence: TGTGCCACCAGCAGGAAACTGCATAGGACAGATTACGAGCAGTACTTC. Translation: CATSRKLHRTDYEQYF.

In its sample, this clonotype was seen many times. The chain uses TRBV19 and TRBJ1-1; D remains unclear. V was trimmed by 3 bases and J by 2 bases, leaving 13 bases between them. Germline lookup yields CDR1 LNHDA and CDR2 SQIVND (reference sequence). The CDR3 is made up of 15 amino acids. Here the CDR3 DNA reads TGTGCCAGTAGTATTCTCCCCCTGGACAACACTGAAGCTTTCTTT. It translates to CASSILPLDNTEAFF.

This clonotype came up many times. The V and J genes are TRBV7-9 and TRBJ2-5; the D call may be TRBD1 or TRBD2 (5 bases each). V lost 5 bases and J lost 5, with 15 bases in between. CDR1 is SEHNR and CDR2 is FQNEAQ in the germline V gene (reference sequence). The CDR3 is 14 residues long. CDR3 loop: CASSLGALLETQYF. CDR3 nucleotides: TGTGCCAGCAGCCTCGGGGCCCTCTTGGAGACCCAGTACTTC.

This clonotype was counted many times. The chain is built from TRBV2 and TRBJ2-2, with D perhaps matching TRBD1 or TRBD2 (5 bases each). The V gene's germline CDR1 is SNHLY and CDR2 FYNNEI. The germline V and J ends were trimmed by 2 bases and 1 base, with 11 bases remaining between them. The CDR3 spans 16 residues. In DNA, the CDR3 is TGTGCCAGCAGTGAAACGGGACCCCAGAACACCGGGGAGCTGTTTTTT. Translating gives CASSETGPQNTGELFF. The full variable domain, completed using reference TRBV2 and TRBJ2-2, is EPEVTQTPSHQVTQMGQEVILRCVPISNHLYFYWYRQILGQKVEFLVSFYNNEISEKSEIFDDQFSVERPDGSNFTLKIRSTKLEDSAMYFCASSETGPQNTGELFFGEGSRLTVL.

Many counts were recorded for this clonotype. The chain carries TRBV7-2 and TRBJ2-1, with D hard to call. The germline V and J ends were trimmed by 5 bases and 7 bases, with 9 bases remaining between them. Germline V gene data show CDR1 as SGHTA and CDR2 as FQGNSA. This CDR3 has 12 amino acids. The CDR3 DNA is TGTGCCAGCAGCGCGACATTAAATGAGCAGTTCTTC. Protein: CASSATLNEQFF.

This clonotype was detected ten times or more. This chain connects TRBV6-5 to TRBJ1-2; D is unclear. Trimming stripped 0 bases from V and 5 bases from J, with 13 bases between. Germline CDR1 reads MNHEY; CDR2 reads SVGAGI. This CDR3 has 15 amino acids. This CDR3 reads CASSYSPGGRYGYTF. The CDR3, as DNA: TGTGCCAGCAGTTACTCGCCCGGAGGGAGATATGGCTACACCTTC.

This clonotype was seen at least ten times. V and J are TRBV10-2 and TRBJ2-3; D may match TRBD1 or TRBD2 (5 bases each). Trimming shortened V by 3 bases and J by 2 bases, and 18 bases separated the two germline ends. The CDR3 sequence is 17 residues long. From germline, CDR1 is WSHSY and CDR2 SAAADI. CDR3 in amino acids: CASSDWGTVEDTDTQYF. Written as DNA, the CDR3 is TGCGCCAGCAGTGATTGGGGGACGGTGGAAGACACAGATACGCAGTATTTT.

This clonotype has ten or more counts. The CDR3 region has the DNA TGTGCCTGGACACAGGGCGGGGATCAGCCCCAGCATTTT. It encodes CAWTQGGDQPQHF. The chain uses TRBV30 and TRBJ1-5; D possibly corresponds to TRBD1 (6 bases). The CDR3 is 13 residues long. CDR1 and CDR2 from the germline V gene are GTSNPN and SVGIG (reference sequence). Trimming took off 4 bases at V and 5 bases at J, with 12 bases between the two ends.

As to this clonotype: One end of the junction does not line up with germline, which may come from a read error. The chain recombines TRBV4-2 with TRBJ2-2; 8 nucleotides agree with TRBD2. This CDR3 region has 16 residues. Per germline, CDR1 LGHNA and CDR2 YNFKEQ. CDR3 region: CASSPELAANTGELLF. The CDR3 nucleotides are TGTGCCAGCAGCCCGGAACTAGCGGCGAACACCGGGGAGCTGCTTTTT.

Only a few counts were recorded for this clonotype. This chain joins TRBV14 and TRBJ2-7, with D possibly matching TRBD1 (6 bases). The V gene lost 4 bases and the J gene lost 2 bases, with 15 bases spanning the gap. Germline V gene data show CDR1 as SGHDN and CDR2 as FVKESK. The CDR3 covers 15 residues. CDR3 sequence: CASSRTWTVTYEQYF. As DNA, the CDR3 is TGTGCCAGCAGCCGCACCTGGACAGTCACCTACGAGCAGTACTTC.

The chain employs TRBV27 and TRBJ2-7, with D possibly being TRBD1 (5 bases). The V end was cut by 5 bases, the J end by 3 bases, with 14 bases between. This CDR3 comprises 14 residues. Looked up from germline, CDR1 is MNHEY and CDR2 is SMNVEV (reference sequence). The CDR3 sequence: CASSTRQRSYEQYF. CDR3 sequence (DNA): TGTGCCAGCAGTACCAGACAGAGAAGCTACGAGCAGTACTTC.

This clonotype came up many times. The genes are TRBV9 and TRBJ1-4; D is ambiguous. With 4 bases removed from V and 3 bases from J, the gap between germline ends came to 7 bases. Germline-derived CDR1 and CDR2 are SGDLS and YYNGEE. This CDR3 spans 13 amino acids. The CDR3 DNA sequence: TGTGCCAGCAGCCCAGGACCTAATGAAAAACTGTTTTTT. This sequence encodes CASSPGPNEKLFF.

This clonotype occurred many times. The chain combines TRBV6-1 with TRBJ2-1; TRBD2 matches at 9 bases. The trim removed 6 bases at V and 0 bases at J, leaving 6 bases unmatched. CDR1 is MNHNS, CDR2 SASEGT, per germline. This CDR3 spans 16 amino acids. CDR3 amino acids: CASRSRAGGSYNEQFF. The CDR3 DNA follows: TGTGCCAGCAGGTCGAGAGCGGGAGGCTCCTACAATGAGCAGTTCTTC.

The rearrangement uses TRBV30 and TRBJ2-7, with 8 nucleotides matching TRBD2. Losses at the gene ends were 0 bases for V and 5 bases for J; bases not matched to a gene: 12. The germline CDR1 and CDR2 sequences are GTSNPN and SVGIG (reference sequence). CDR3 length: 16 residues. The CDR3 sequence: CAWSVATSGGGDEQYF. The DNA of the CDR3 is TGTGCCTGGAGTGTGGCTACTAGCGGTGGAGGGGACGAGCAGTACTTC. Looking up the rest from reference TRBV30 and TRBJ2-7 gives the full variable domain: SQTIHQWPATLVQPVGSPLSLECTVEGTSNPNLYWYRQAAGRGLQLLFYSVGIGQISSEVPQNLSASRPQDRQFILSSKKLLLSDSGFYLCAWSVATSGGGDEQYFGPGTRLTVT.

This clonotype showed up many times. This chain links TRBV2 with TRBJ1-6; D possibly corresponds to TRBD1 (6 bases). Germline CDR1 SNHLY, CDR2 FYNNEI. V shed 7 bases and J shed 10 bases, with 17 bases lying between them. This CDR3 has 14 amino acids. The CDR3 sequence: CASTIKGGGSPLHF. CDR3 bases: TGTGCCAGCACTATAAAGGGGGGAGGCTCACCCCTCCACTTT.

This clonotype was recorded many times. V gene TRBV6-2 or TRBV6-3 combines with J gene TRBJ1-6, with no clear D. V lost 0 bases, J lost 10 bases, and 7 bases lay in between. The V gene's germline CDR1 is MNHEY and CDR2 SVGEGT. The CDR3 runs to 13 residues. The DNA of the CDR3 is TGTGCCAGCAGTTACTCCGTTTGGTCACCCCTCCACTTT. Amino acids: CASSYSVWSPLHF.

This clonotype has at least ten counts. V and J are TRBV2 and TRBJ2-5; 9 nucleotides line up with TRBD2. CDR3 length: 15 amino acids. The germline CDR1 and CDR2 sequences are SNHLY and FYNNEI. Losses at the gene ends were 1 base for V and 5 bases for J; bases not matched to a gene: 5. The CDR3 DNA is TGTGCCAGCAGTGAAGGTGGCGGGGGGGCCGAGACCCAGTACTTC. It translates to CASSEGGGGAETQYF.

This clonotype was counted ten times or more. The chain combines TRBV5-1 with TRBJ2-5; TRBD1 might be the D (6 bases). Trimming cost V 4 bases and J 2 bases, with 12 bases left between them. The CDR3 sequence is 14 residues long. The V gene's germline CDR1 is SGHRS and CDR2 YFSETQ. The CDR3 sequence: CASSLWTAQETQYF. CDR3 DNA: TGCGCCAGCAGCCTGTGGACAGCTCAAGAGACCCAGTACTTC.

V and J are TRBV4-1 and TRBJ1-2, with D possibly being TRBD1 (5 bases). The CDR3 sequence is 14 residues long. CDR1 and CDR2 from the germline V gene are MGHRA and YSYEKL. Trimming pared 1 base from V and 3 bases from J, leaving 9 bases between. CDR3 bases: TGCGCCAGCAGCCAAGTCCAGGGAGACTATGGCTACACCTTC. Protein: CASSQVQGDYGYTF.